The 8 T cell receptor beta chains in this list originate from one sample, sequenced in a study of blood T cell repertoires in COVID-19. The assay was immunoSEQ multiplex PCR, and TCRdb's table has in-frame clones only and misses some. In the table there are about 150,000 clones, around 87% of which are singletons. Sequenced: peripheral blood. Receptor source: a woman aged 55 to 70 with active or convalescent COVID-19.

The V and J genes are TRBV27 and TRBJ1-2, with D possibly TRBD1 on 5 matching bases. The CDR3 loop spans 14 amino acids. V gave up 7 bases and J gave up 8 bases, with 20 bases separating them. The V gene's germline CDR1 is MNHEY and CDR2 SMNVEV (reference sequence). Here the CDR3 DNA reads TGTGCCAGCAACCCTGGTTACGGGGGTGGGGGCTACACCTTC. Translating it yields CASNPGYGGGGYTF.

The chain carries TRBV21-1 and TRBJ1-1; TRBD1 is the table's D call and was not checked against the DNA. TRBV21-1 is shown as a pseudogene. The CDR3 covers 16 residues. The CDR3 here is CASSKDSPGLDTEAFF. The CDR3 region has the DNA TGTGCCAGCAGCAAAGACAGTCCAGGGCTAGACACTGAAGCTTTCTTT.

V is TRBV6-5 and J is TRBJ2-3; 7 nucleotides align to TRBD1. CDR1 MNHEY and CDR2 SVGAGI come from the germline V gene. V lost 8 bases and J lost 1; bases outside the gene matches: 3. The CDR3 runs to 13 residues. This CDR3 is CASGDSGTDTQYF. CDR3 coding DNA: TGTGCCAGCGGGGACAGCGGCACAGATACGCAGTATTTT.

This clone has more than one count but fewer than ten. The chain carries TRBV2 and TRBJ1-2; D perhaps matches TRBD1 (5 bases). CDR1 is SNHLY and CDR2 is FYNNEI in the germline V gene. V was shortened by 5 bases and J by 6 bases, with 19 bases between the two germline ends. This CDR3 region has 15 residues. CDR3 residues: CASSPRDSLWDGYTF. The CDR3 DNA is TGTGCCAGCAGTCCCCGGGACTCCCTCTGGGATGGCTACACCTTC.

This chain joins TRBV30 and TRBJ1-5; D uncertain. V was clipped by 4 bases and J by 2 bases, with 6 bases between them. Germline CDR1 GTSNPN, CDR2 SVGIG (reference sequence). The CDR3 loop spans 12 amino acids. The CDR3 loop is CAWNSGNQPQHF. CDR3 DNA sequence: TGTGCCTGGAATAGCGGCAATCAGCCCCAGCATTTT.

Remarks on this clone: This specimen includes other DNA sequences encoding the same CDR3. The chain carries TRBV5-1 and TRBJ2-1; 9 nucleotides line up with TRBD1. The junction had 1 base not matched to a gene; V was cut back by 0 bases and J by 3 bases. Germline V CDR1 and CDR2: SGHRS, YFSETQ. CDR3 length: 15 amino acids. The CDR3 coding sequence is TGCGCCAGCAGCTTGGAGGGACAGGGCTACAATGAGCAGTTCTTC. This sequence encodes CASSLEGQGYNEQFF.

The chain recombines TRBV25-1 with TRBJ2-7; D perhaps matches TRBD1 (5 bases). Germline CDR1 and CDR2: MGHDK and SYGVNS. The CDR3 has 12 residues. The germline V and J ends were trimmed by 5 bases and 3 bases, with 8 bases remaining between them. The CDR3 protein is CASSRQLYEQYF. Written as DNA, the CDR3 is TGTGCCAGCAGTAGACAGCTCTACGAGCAGTACTTC.

The rearrangement joins TRBV12-3 or TRBV12-4 to TRBJ2-2; D call uncertain. V dropped 6 bases and J dropped 6 bases, with 8 bases sitting between them. This CDR3 has 12 amino acids. The CDR3 loop is CASRILSGELFF. In nucleotides, the CDR3 is TGTGCCAGCAGGATACTGTCCGGGGAGCTGTTTTTT.